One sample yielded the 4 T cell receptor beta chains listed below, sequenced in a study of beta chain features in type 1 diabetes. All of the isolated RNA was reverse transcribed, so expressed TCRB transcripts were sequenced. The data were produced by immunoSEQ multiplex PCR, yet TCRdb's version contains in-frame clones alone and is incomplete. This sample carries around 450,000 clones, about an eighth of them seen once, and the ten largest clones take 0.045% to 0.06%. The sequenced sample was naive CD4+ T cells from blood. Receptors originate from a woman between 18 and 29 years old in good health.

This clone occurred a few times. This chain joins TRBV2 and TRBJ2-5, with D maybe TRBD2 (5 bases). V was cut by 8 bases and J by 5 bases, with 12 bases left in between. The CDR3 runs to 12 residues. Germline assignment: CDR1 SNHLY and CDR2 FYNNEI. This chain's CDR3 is CASRRAGETQYF. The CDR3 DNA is TGTGCCAGCCGGCGGGCCGGGGAGACCCAGTACTTC.

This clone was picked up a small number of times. The CDR3 nucleotides read TGCAGTGCTAGTCAGGGAGATACGCAGTATTTT. Residues: CSASQGDTQYF. The chain combines TRBV20-1 with TRBJ2-3; D might be TRBD1 (5 bases). CDR3 size: 11 residues. The V end was cut by 3 bases, the J end by 5 bases, with 6 bases between. The V gene's germline CDR1 is DFQATT and CDR2 SNEGSKA (reference sequence).

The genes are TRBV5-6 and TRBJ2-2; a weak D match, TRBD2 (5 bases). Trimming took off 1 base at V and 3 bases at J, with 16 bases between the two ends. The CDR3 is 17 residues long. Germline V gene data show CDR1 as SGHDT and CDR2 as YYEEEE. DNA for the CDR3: TGTGCCAGCAGCTTGTTGCCGCCCGGGATATACACCGGGGAGCTGTTTTTT. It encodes CASSLLPPGIYTGELFF.

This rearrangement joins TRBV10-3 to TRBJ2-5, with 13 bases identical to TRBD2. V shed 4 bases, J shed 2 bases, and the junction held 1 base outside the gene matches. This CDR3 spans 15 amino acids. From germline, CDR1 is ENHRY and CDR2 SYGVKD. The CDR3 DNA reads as TGTGCCATCAGTGGGACTAGCGGGAGTCAAGAGACCCAGTACTTC. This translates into CAISGTSGSQETQYF.